This T cell receptor (beta chain) derives from a study of blood T cells in healthy people across ages. Regarding the study as a whole: TCR beta diversity correlated strongly with naive T cell percentage.

A second about 7 to 12 cycle PCR used barcoded and J-beta primers. TCRdb redid the calling of the 5' RACE reads with MiXCR, one entry per CDR3 protein. The table includes about 630,000 distinct CDR3 sequences, around 21% detected once. This clonotype was seen a handful of times. Its antigen is not known. The origin of this receptor is a man in his sixties or seventies in good health. The sample consisted of blood.

CDR3 region: CASSLSPDSTDTQYF. CDR3 coding DNA: TGCGCCAGCAGCTTGTCCCCCGACAGCACAGATACGCAGTATTTT. The chain couples TRBV5-1 to TRBJ2-3, with no clear D. V dropped 1 base and J dropped 0 bases, with 9 bases sitting between them. CDR1 and CDR2 (germline): SGHRS, YFSETQ. This CDR3 has 15 residues.